The 16 T cell receptor beta chains presented below share a single source sample, sequenced in a study of control samples from healthy donors and cancer patients. The table came from immunoSEQ multiplex PCR; TCRdb's copy has only in-frame clones and leaves some out. The table has around 55,000 clones, roughly 89% seen once; the top ten hold 1.5% to 2%. Sequencing was performed on PBMCs. These receptor sequences come from a man in his forties or fifties with colorectal cancer.

V and J are TRBV12-2 and TRBJ1-5; no DNA check was done on the table's D call, TRBD1. TRBV12-2 represents a pseudogene. This CDR3 has 13 amino acids. CDR3 protein: CARWQGPRQPQHF. CDR3 in DNA: TGTGCAAGGTGGCAGGGTCCACGTCAGCCCCAGCATTTT.

This chain joins TRBV11-3 and TRBJ1-2; no definite D call. This CDR3 is built from 13 residues. Germline lookup yields CDR1 SGHNT and CDR2 YENEEA. Deletions cut 5 bases from V and 0 bases from J, with 7 bases between. The CDR3 protein is CASSASPNYGYTF. The CDR3 DNA is TGTGCCAGCAGCGCCTCTCCTAACTATGGCTACACCTTC.

This clone has more than one count but fewer than ten. The chain carries TRBV3-1 (or the pseudogene TRBV3-2) and TRBJ1-5; D is unclear. Trimming took 3 bases from V and 6 from J, leaving 12 bases between them. Germline CDR1 and CDR2: LGHDT and YNNKEL (reference sequence). The CDR3 sequence is 14 residues long. The DNA for the CDR3 is TGTGCCAGCAGCCAGGGAACGGGAGCTCAGCCCCAGCATTTT. This translates into CASSQGTGAQPQHF.

The V call is TRBV30, the J call TRBJ1-2; no clear D. The germline V and J ends were trimmed by 1 base and 4 bases, with 13 bases remaining between them. The CDR3 is 14 amino acids. Looked up from germline, CDR1 is GTSNPN and CDR2 is SVGIG (reference sequence). CDR3 amino acids: CAWSGGLWGYGYTF. In DNA form, the CDR3 reads TGTGCCTGGAGTGGTGGACTCTGGGGCTATGGCTACACCTTC.

The chain combines TRBV7-9 with TRBJ2-1; unclear D gene. CDR3 size: 16 residues. Germline CDR1 is SEHNR and CDR2 is FQNEAQ (reference sequence). Trimming shortened V by 4 bases and J by 2 bases, and 15 bases separated the two germline ends. CDR3 amino acids: CASSSVSPATYNEQFF. CDR3 in DNA: TGTGCCAGCAGCTCCGTCTCTCCCGCCACCTACAATGAGCAGTTCTTC. The whole variable domain, remainder taken from reference TRBV7-9 and TRBJ2-1, is DTGVSQNPRHKITKRGQNVTFRCDPISEHNRLYWYRQTLGQGPEFLTYFQNEAQLEKSRLLSDRFSAERPKGSFSTLEIQRTEQGDSAMYLCASSSVSPATYNEQFFGPGTRLTVL.

This sequence joins TRBV18 and TRBJ1-1; D possibly corresponds to TRBD1 (6 bases). The germline V gene encodes CDR1 KGHSH and CDR2 LQKENI. The CDR3 is 16 amino acids. The germline V and J ends were trimmed by 3 bases and 6 bases, with 20 bases remaining between them. CDR3 coding DNA: TGTGCCAGCTCACCTACGCTGACAGGAAAGATCCCTGAAGCTTTCTTT. Its translation is CASSPTLTGKIPEAFF.

CDR3 protein: CASSVRDDGAYEQYF. The DNA of the CDR3 is TGCGCCAGCAGCGTCCGGGACGACGGCGCTTACGAGCAGTACTTC. The chain links TRBV5-1 to TRBJ2-7; D possibly uses TRBD1 or TRBD2 (5 bases each). Trimming removed 4 bases from V and 4 bases from J, with 18 bases in between. The CDR3 contains 15 residues. Germline V gene sequence: CDR1 SGHRS, CDR2 YFSETQ. Using reference TRBV5-1 and TRBJ2-7 for the parts outside the CDR3, the full variable domain is KAGVTQTPRYLIKTRGQQVTLSCSPISGHRSVSWYQQTPGQGLQFLFEYFSETQRNKGNFPGRFSGRQFSNSRSEMNVSTLELGDSALYLCASSVRDDGAYEQYFGPGTRLTVT.

This clone was observed a single time. The chain carries TRBV6-5 and TRBJ2-3, with no clear D. Germline V gene lookup returns CDR1 MNHEY and CDR2 SVGAGI. The length of the CDR3 is 13 residues. The V gene lost 4 bases and the J gene lost 2 bases, with 7 bases spanning the gap. CDR3 loop: CASSSLTTDTQYF. CDR3 DNA: TGTGCCAGCAGTTCCCTGACCACAGATACGCAGTATTTT.

The gene calls are TRBV19 and TRBJ2-3; possibly TRBD1 for D (5 bases). The germline V gene has CDR1 LNHDA and CDR2 SQIVND (reference sequence). The CDR3 consists of 13 residues. V was pared by 6 bases and J by 0 bases, with 7 bases between. DNA for the CDR3: TGTGCCAGTAGAAACAGGAGCACAGATACGCAGTATTTT. Residues: CASRNRSTDTQYF.

The V call is TRBV3-1 (or the pseudogene TRBV3-2), the J call TRBJ2-7; no definite D call. CDR1 is LGHDT, CDR2 YNNKEL, per germline (reference sequence). This CDR3 is 12 amino acids long. V was pared by 4 bases and J by 7 bases, with 11 bases between. This CDR3 is CASSPLQGEQYF. In nucleotides, the CDR3 is TGTGCCAGCAGCCCTCTCCAAGGGGAGCAGTACTTC.

The rearrangement links TRBV7-2 to TRBJ1-4; D gene unclear. Trimming took 2 bases from V and 2 from J, leaving 9 bases between them. Germline V gene data show CDR1 as SGHTA and CDR2 as FQGNSA. The CDR3 is 15 amino acids. The DNA for the CDR3 is TGTGCCAGCAGCTTAAGTACGGACACTAATGAAAAACTGTTTTTT. It specifies CASSLSTDTNEKLFF.

The chain combines TRBV5-1 with TRBJ2-3, with D uncertain. Germline CDR1 reads SGHRS; CDR2 reads YFSETQ. V lost 4 bases, J lost 6 bases, and 12 bases lay in between. The CDR3 runs to 13 residues. CDR3 region: CASSISNEDTQYF. DNA for the CDR3: TGCGCCAGCAGCATCTCAAACGAGGATACGCAGTATTTT.

CDR3 nucleotide sequence: TGTGCCAGCAGCTTGGGGGGACAGGGTTCCTACAATGAGCAGTTCTTC. As protein: CASSLGGQGSYNEQFF. The rearrangement uses TRBV11-2 and TRBJ2-1; 9 bases match TRBD1. After removal of 3 bases from V and 1 base from J, the junction contained 4 bases not matched to a gene. CDR3 length: 16 residues. Germline V lookup: CDR1 SGHAT, CDR2 FQNNGV. Combining the CDR3 with reference TRBV11-2 and TRBJ2-1 gives the whole variable domain EAGVAQSPRYKIIEKRQSVAFWCNPISGHATLYWYQQILGQGPKLLIQFQNNGVVDDSQLPKDRFSAERLKGVDSTLKIQPAKLEDSAVYLCASSLGGQGSYNEQFFGPGTRLTVL.

The chain recombines TRBV7-6 with TRBJ2-1, with D perhaps TRBD2 (5 bases). Germline V gene lookup returns CDR1 SGHVS and CDR2 FNYEAQ. V was shortened by 3 bases and J by 0 bases, with 15 bases between the two germline ends. This CDR3 spans 17 amino acids. CDR3 in amino acids: CASSLGVSGGSYNEQFF. DNA of the CDR3: TGTGCCAGCAGCTTGGGAGTATCGGGTGGCTCCTACAATGAGCAGTTCTTC.

The chain has TRBV30 and TRBJ1-1, with D possibly matching TRBD1 (6 bases). Trimming removed 0 bases at V and 3 bases at J, with 14 bases between. This CDR3 contains 15 residues. Germline values: CDR1 GTSNPN, CDR2 SVGIG (reference sequence). The CDR3 coding sequence is TGTGCCTGGAGTGTACTTGACAGGACATACACTGAAGCTTTCTTT. As protein: CAWSVLDRTYTEAFF.

This rearrangement joins TRBV7-2 to TRBJ1-1; D possibly corresponds to TRBD1 (5 bases). CDR1 and CDR2 (germline): SGHTA, FQGNSA. Trimming left V 6 bases short and J 1 base short, with 9 bases between. The CDR3 runs to 13 residues. The CDR3 spells CASRRGPNTEAFF. CDR3 coding DNA: TGTGCCAGCAGAAGGGGCCCGAACACTGAAGCTTTCTTT.